Presented here are 18 T cell receptor beta chains from one specimen sequenced in a study of T cell responses to AZD1222 COVID-19 vaccine. Here immunoSEQ multiplex PCR was the method, and the copy in TCRdb shows in-frame clones only, minus some. The sample lists 150,000 to 200,000 clones; 85% to 95% were seen once. The input for sequencing was peripheral blood, taken on day 0 of AZD1222 vaccination. The source of these receptors is an adult in good health.

The gene calls are TRBV15 and TRBJ2-7; D is possibly TRBD1 (8 bases). The germline V gene encodes CDR1 LNHNV and CDR2 YYDKDF (reference sequence). V was trimmed by 2 bases and J by 6 bases, leaving 17 bases between them. The CDR3 covers 15 residues. For the CDR3, the DNA is TGTGCCACCAGCAGAATAGGACAGGGAGGGGTCGAGCAGTACTTC. This translates into CATSRIGQGGVEQYF.

This sequence joins TRBV2 and TRBJ2-7, with 10 bases lining up with TRBD1. Trimming removed 6 bases from V and 9 bases from J; junction bases left unmatched: 11. Germline V gene lookup returns CDR1 SNHLY and CDR2 FYNNEI. The CDR3 is 14 amino acids. The CDR3, as DNA: TGTGCCAGCAGCCGTGGGACAGGGGAAGCCTGGCAGTACTTC. Translating it yields CASSRGTGEAWQYF.

This chain links TRBV6-6 with TRBJ1-5; a possible D gene is TRBD1 (6 bases). This CDR3 has 15 residues. The germline V gene encodes CDR1 MNHNY and CDR2 SVGAGI (reference sequence). V lost 7 bases and J 7 bases, leaving 20 bases between the germline ends. As DNA, the CDR3 is TGTGCCAGCAATACTAGGGGGGGCCAGGTGCAGCCCCAGCATTTT. Translating gives CASNTRGGQVQPQHF.

The chain is built from TRBV30 and TRBJ1-2; TRBD1 agrees at 10 bases. The CDR3 has 16 residues. The J segment lost 0 bases and the V segment lost 1 base, leaving 5 bases of the junction unmatched. Germline CDR1 is GTSNPN and CDR2 is SVGIG (reference sequence). Here the CDR3 reads CAWSDRTGGTNYGYTF. CDR3 sequence (DNA): TGTGCCTGGAGTGACCGGACAGGGGGTACTAACTATGGCTACACCTTC.

This chain connects TRBV15 to TRBJ2-7; weak D call: TRBD2 (5 bases). The germline V and J ends were trimmed by 6 bases and 2 bases, with 20 bases remaining between them. This CDR3 is built from 16 residues. Germline V lookup: CDR1 LNHNV, CDR2 YYDKDF (reference sequence). CDR3 loop: CATSLVESGVTYEQYF. In DNA form, the CDR3 reads TGTGCCACCAGTCTGGTCGAGAGCGGAGTGACCTACGAGCAGTACTTC.

The CDR3 DNA follows: TGTGCCACTCCCCGGACAGGGGGCATTGGCTACACCTTC. Translated, it gives CATPRTGGIGYTF. This chain connects TRBV19 to TRBJ1-2; 11 bases map to TRBD1. The CDR3 spans 13 residues. Germline lookup yields CDR1 LNHDA and CDR2 SQIVND (reference sequence). After removal of 10 bases from V and 7 bases from J, the junction contained 8 bases not matched to a gene.

This chain connects TRBV5-4 to TRBJ1-1; TRBD1 is a possible D gene (6 bases). The V and J ends lost 0 bases and 0 bases respectively, with 24 bases between them. CDR3 size: 20 residues. Germline CDR1 reads SGHNT; CDR2 reads YYREEE (reference sequence). This CDR3 is CASSLGGQGSGALMNTEAFF. CDR3 nucleotide sequence: TGTGCCAGCAGCTTGGGCGGGCAGGGGTCAGGTGCCCTAATGAACACTGAAGCTTTCTTT.

In the case of this clone: In the same sample, other DNA sequences code for this CDR3. The rearrangement links TRBV9 to TRBJ2-1; TRBD2 matches 9 bases. After removal of 1 base from V and 7 bases from J, the junction contained 6 bases not matched to a gene. CDR1 SGDLS and CDR2 YYNGEE come from the germline V gene. This CDR3 has 15 amino acids. CDR3: CASSVLAGLGNEQFF. DNA of the CDR3: TGTGCCAGCAGCGTACTAGCGGGACTAGGGAATGAGCAGTTCTTC.

The chain couples TRBV29-1 to TRBJ1-1; TRBD1 agrees at 11 bases. Trimming removed 6 bases from V and 7 bases from J; junction bases left unmatched: 7. The CDR3 sequence is 13 residues long. CDR1 and CDR2 from the germline V gene are SQVTM and ANQGSEA. CDR3 DNA sequence: TGCAGCGTGCGGACAGGGGGCGAAGGTGAAGCTTTCTTT. Its protein product is CSVRTGGEGEAFF.

The genes are TRBV25-1 and TRBJ1-1; possible D gene TRBD1, 6 bases. Germline V gene data show CDR1 as MGHDK and CDR2 as SYGVNS. The CDR3 sequence is 13 residues long. Deletions cut 5 bases from V and 5 bases from J, with 12 bases between. In DNA, the CDR3 is TGTGCCAGCAGTCAGACAGGAGGGACTGAAGCTTTCTTT. Translating gives CASSQTGGTEAFF.

This rearrangement joins TRBV18 to TRBJ1-4; the match to TRBD1 covers 7 bases. The V and J ends lost 3 bases and 8 bases, in that order; junction bases with no gene match: 9. Germline V gene sequence: CDR1 KGHSH, CDR2 LQKENI. The CDR3 extends over 15 amino acids. CDR3 residues: CASSPPQGIGEKLFF. CDR3 sequence (DNA): TGTGCCAGCTCACCTCCACAGGGGATCGGGGAAAAACTGTTTTTT.

The CDR3, as DNA: TGTGCCAGCAGTGAATCGGGGACGAACACCGGGGAGCTGTTTTTT. It encodes CASSESGTNTGELFF. The genes are TRBV6-1 and TRBJ2-2; D is perhaps TRBD2 (5 bases). The germline V gene encodes CDR1 MNHNS and CDR2 SASEGT. CDR3 size: 15 residues. The V end lost 2 bases, the J end lost 0 bases, and 7 bases lay between the germline ends.

The table lists this clone with many counts. The chain is built from TRBV14 and TRBJ2-5; weak D call: TRBD1 (6 bases). There are 18 residues in the CDR3. Germline V gives CDR1 SGHDN, CDR2 FVKESK. V shed 5 bases and J shed 2 bases, with 24 bases lying between them. CDR3 bases: TGTGCCAGCAGCGGGACGGGACGGACAGTTTTGAGGCAAGAGACCCAGTACTTC. Translated, it gives CASSGTGRTVLRQETQYF.

This clone was recorded only once. J is TRBJ2-5 and V is TRBV18; 15 bases line up with TRBD2. The CDR3 totals 18 residues. Germline V CDR1 and CDR2: KGHSH, LQKENI. After removal of 0 bases from V and 6 bases from J, the junction contained 8 bases not matched to a gene. The CDR3 DNA is TGTGCCAGCTCACCACCGGGACTAGCGGGAGGTTTGTTCAAGACCCAGTACTTC. Translated, it gives CASSPPGLAGGLFKTQYF.

CDR3 nucleotide sequence: TGTGCCAGCAGTTACAGGCTAGTCGAAACAGATACGCAGTATTTT. It codes for CASSYRLVETDTQYF. This chain connects TRBV6-2 or TRBV6-3 to TRBJ2-3; D remains ambiguous. The CDR3 has 15 amino acids. CDR1 is MNHEY and CDR2 is SVGEGT in the germline V gene. Trimming stripped 2 bases from V and 3 bases from J, with 12 bases between.

The chain links TRBV5-1 to TRBJ2-3; no clear D. Trimming left V 4 bases short and J 0 bases short, with 12 bases between. The germline gives CDR1 SGHRS, CDR2 YFSETQ. The CDR3 is 15 amino acids. CDR3 nucleotide sequence: TGCGCCAGCAGCGGGATGCATACTAGCACAGATACGCAGTATTTT. It is translated as CASSGMHTSTDTQYF.

This clone occurred a few times. The chain recombines TRBV19 with TRBJ2-1, with D tentatively TRBD2 (6 bases). The V end lost 3 bases, the J end lost 3 bases, and 12 bases lay between the germline ends. The CDR3 extends over 15 amino acids. Looked up from germline, CDR1 is LNHDA and CDR2 is SQIVND (reference sequence). In DNA, the CDR3 is TGTGCCAGTAGTATCAGCGGGTCGTACTACAATGAGCAGTTCTTC. Protein: CASSISGSYYNEQFF.

In DNA, the CDR3 is TGCGCCAGCAGTGAAATCGGGGTGACTGAAGCTTTCTTT. This codes for CASSEIGVTEAFF. V usage is TRBV10-1 and J usage is TRBJ1-1; D not certain. Germline assignment: CDR1 WNHNN and CDR2 SYGVQD (reference sequence). V was trimmed by 3 bases and J by 5 bases, leaving 10 bases between them. The CDR3 runs 13 residues.